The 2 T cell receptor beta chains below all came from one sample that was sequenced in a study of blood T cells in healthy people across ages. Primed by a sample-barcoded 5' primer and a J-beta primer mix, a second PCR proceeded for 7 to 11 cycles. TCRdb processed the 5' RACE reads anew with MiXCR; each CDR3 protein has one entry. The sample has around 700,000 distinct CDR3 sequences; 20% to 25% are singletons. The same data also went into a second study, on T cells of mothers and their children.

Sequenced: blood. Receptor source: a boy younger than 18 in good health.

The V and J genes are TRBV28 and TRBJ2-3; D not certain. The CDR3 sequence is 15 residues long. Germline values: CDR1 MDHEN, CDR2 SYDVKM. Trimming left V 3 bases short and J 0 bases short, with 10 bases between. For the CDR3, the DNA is TGTGCCAGCAGTTTCGGTCAGCTAAGCACAGATACGCAGTATTTT. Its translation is CASSFGQLSTDTQYF. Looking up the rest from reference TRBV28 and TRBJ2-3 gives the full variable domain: DVKVTQSSRYLVKRTGEKVFLECVQDMDHENMFWYRQDPGLGLRLIYFSYDVKMKEKGDIPEGYSVSREKKERFSLILESASTNQTSMYLCASSFGQLSTDTQYFGPGTRLTVL.

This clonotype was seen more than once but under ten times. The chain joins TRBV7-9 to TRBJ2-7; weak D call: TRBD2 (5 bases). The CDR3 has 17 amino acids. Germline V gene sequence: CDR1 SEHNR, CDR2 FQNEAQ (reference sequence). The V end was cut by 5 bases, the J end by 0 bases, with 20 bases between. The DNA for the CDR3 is TGTGCCAGCAGCCACGTTTTGGTTAGCGCGAGCTCCTACGAGCAGTACTTC. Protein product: CASSHVLVSASSYEQYF.